The clone carrying this T cell receptor beta chain has a handful of counts. Its antigen is undetermined. These data originate in a study of beta chain features in type 1 diabetes. Across the study: No patient-donor differences in age, gender, total cells or subset yield.

Overall study findings and caveats: Any role of HLA type in TCRB rearrangement remained unresolved here.

Investigators reverse transcribed all isolated RNA, so they sequenced expressed TCRB transcripts. The assay was immunoSEQ multiplex PCR, and TCRdb's table has in-frame clones only and misses some. Of hundreds of thousands of clones detected, 12% to 15% appear once; the ten largest clones hold 6.7%. Germline V gene lookup returns CDR1 MGHRA and CDR2 YSYEKL. Deletions cut 2 bases from V and 5 bases from J, with 12 bases between. The CDR3 totals 15 residues. The sequenced material came from central memory CD4+ T cells from blood. This clonotype originated in a man between 25 and 39 years old in good health. The chain has TRBV4-1 and TRBJ2-2, with a possible D match to TRBD2 (5 bases). For the CDR3, the DNA is TGCGCCAGCAGCCAACCCAGTCGGGAAACCGGGGAGCTGTTTTTT. Translated, it gives CASSQPSRETGELFF.